One sample yielded the 32 T cell receptor beta chains listed below, sequenced in a study of early T cells in non-severe SARS-CoV-2 infection. From the 5' RACE reads, TCRdb called clonotypes with MiXCR, one entry per CDR3 protein. Of more than 65,000 distinct CDR3 sequences listed, around 12% are singletons. The sequences come from whole blood, collected at baseline. Receptors were obtained from an adult who was a healthcare worker with PCR-confirmed SARS-CoV-2 infection or an uninfected control (not recorded which).

This clonotype has at least ten counts. The chain uses TRBV20-1 and TRBJ1-1, with a tentative D call TRBD1 (5 bases). The CDR3 loop spans 14 amino acids. Trimming took 2 bases from V and 0 from J, leaving 10 bases between them. Germline V gives CDR1 DFQATT, CDR2 SNEGSKA (reference sequence). CDR3 nucleotide sequence: TGCAGTGCTAGAAAGGGACCGATGAACACTGAAGCTTTCTTT. As protein: CSARKGPMNTEAFF.

The genes are TRBV20-1 and TRBJ2-3; 8 bases match TRBD2. This CDR3 has 12 amino acids. J lost 4 bases, V lost 8 bases, and 5 bases had no gene match. The V gene's germline CDR1 is DFQATT and CDR2 SNEGSKA (reference sequence). The CDR3 sequence: CSLLGGADTQYF. The DNA of the CDR3 is TGCAGTTTACTCGGGGGGGCAGATACGCAGTATTTT.

This clonotype was counted between two and nine times. The J gene is TRBJ2-2, the V gene TRBV4-1, with D maybe TRBD2 (5 bases). V shed 4 bases and J shed 5 bases, with 17 bases lying between them. Per germline, CDR1 MGHRA and CDR2 YSYEKL. The CDR3 is 16 amino acids. CDR3 in DNA: TGCGCCAGCAGCCGGACGCCTGGAACGGGGACCGGGGAGCTGTTTTTT. Translated, it gives CASSRTPGTGTGELFF.

Only a few counts were recorded for this clonotype. The chain joins TRBV20-1 to TRBJ2-1; TRBD1 aligns across 10 bases. V dropped 8 bases and J dropped 8; count of bases not matched to a gene: 12. Germline CDR1 reads DFQATT; CDR2 reads SNEGSKA (reference sequence). The CDR3 runs to 14 residues. CDR3 amino acids: CSRGGQGTEHEQFF. Here the CDR3 DNA reads TGCAGTCGGGGGGGACAGGGGACTGAACATGAGCAGTTCTTC.

The chain is built from TRBV9 and TRBJ1-1; D remains ambiguous. Trimming took 0 bases from V and 0 from J, leaving 9 bases between them. CDR1 SGDLS and CDR2 YYNGEE come from the germline V gene. This CDR3 spans 15 amino acids. CDR3 sequence reads: CASSVGSGMNTEAFF. The CDR3, as DNA: TGTGCCAGCAGCGTAGGTAGCGGAATGAACACTGAAGCTTTCTTT. The full variable domain, completed using reference TRBV9 and TRBJ1-1, is DSGVTQTPKHLITATGQRVTLRCSPRSGDLSVYWYQQSLDQGLQFLIQYYNGEERAKGNILERFSAQQFPDLHSELNLSSLELGDSALYFCASSVGSGMNTEAFFGQGTRLTVV.

This clonotype was seen more than once but under ten times. The genes are TRBV5-1 and TRBJ1-1; D might be TRBD1 (6 bases). Germline CDR1 reads SGHRS; CDR2 reads YFSETQ. CDR3 length: 12 amino acids. V gave up 4 bases and J gave up 8 bases, with 12 bases separating them. CDR3 in amino acids: CASSPQGSEAFF. CDR3 nucleotide sequence: TGCGCCAGCAGCCCGCAGGGGAGCGAAGCTTTCTTT.

This clonotype was observed many times. The chain employs TRBV7-6 and TRBJ2-2, with D hard to call. Trimming took off 4 bases at V and 6 bases at J, with 9 bases between the two ends. The CDR3 runs 13 residues. Per germline, CDR1 SGHVS and CDR2 FNYEAQ. The CDR3 loop reads CASSSRHPGELFF. Written as DNA, the CDR3 is TGTGCCAGCAGCTCACGACACCCCGGGGAGCTGTTTTTT.

This clonotype was seen a handful of times. This chain connects TRBV7-2 to TRBJ2-1; 13 bases are shared with TRBD2. This CDR3 region has 17 residues. Germline V gene lookup returns CDR1 SGHTA and CDR2 FQGNSA. V was pared by 2 bases and J by 5 bases, with 6 bases of the junction left unmatched. The CDR3 loop reads CASSLSGLAGAHNEQFF. Here the CDR3 DNA reads TGTGCCAGCAGCTTAAGCGGACTAGCGGGGGCGCACAATGAGCAGTTCTTC.

V usage is TRBV7-6 and J usage is TRBJ2-3, with D perhaps matching TRBD1 (6 bases). The CDR3 has 15 amino acids. Germline values: CDR1 SGHVS, CDR2 FNYEAQ. Trimming stripped 5 bases from V and 1 base from J, with 13 bases between. For the CDR3, the DNA is TGTGCCAGCAGCAAGCAAGGACAGCGCACAGATACGCAGTATTTT. It translates to CASSKQGQRTDTQYF.

J is TRBJ2-7 and V is TRBV27; 8 bases agree with TRBD1. This CDR3 comprises 15 residues. Per the germline V gene, CDR1 is MNHEY and CDR2 is SMNVEV (reference sequence). Germline trimming cut 2 bases from V and 6 bases from J; bases unmatched to any gene: 9. The chain's CDR3 is CASSLNPTGAGEQYF. CDR3 DNA: TGTGCCAGCAGTTTAAATCCGACAGGGGCGGGCGAGCAGTACTTC.

The V gene is TRBV10-3, the J gene TRBJ2-3; D is possibly TRBD1 (5 bases). This CDR3 spans 13 amino acids. Germline assignment: CDR1 ENHRY and CDR2 SYGVKD. V lost 6 bases, J lost 5 bases, and 12 bases lay in between. The chain's CDR3 is CAISQGIKDTQYF. The DNA for the CDR3 is TGTGCCATCAGCCAGGGAATCAAAGATACGCAGTATTTT.

The chain links TRBV12-3 or TRBV12-4 to TRBJ1-5; a weak D match, TRBD1 (6 bases). Trimming stripped 5 bases from V and 0 bases from J, with 26 bases between. The CDR3 loop spans 20 amino acids. In DNA form, the CDR3 reads TGTGCCAGCAGTCCCTCACGACAGGTCGAAGGAGGATATAGCAATCAGCCCCAGCATTTT. As protein: CASSPSRQVEGGYSNQPQHF.

This clonotype was observed many times. The chain combines TRBV28 with TRBJ1-3, with 8 positions matching TRBD1. J gave up 0 bases and V 0 bases, and 7 bases lay outside the gene matches. Germline V CDR1 and CDR2: MDHEN, SYDVKM. CDR3 length: 18 residues. The DNA of the CDR3 is TGTGCCAGCAGTTTATGGGTAGGGACAGGCAACTCTGGAAACACCATATATTTT. Its translation is CASSLWVGTGNSGNTIYF.

This clonotype was observed at least ten times. The rearrangement links TRBV29-1 to TRBJ1-3; D gene unclear. Looked up from germline, CDR1 is SQVTM and CDR2 is ANQGSEA. The CDR3 spans 13 residues. V lost 4 bases, J lost 2 bases, and 9 bases lay in between. CDR3 DNA sequence: TGCAGCGTTGGAGGTGGGGCTGGAAACACCATATATTTT. It is translated as CSVGGGAGNTIYF.

This clonotype has just a few counts. The chain is built from TRBV20-1 and TRBJ2-6; D remains unclear. Trimming removed 2 bases at V and 1 base at J, with 15 bases between. In germline, CDR1 is DFQATT, CDR2 SNEGSKA (reference sequence). CDR3 length equals 17 residues. The CDR3 DNA sequence: TGCAGTGCTAGACTAGACCGCTTAATTTCTGGGGCCAACGTCCTGACTTTC. It encodes CSARLDRLISGANVLTF.

This clonotype has only a few counts. The chain carries TRBV7-6 and TRBJ2-3; 11 bases agree with TRBD2. CDR3 size: 19 residues. CDR1 and CDR2 (germline): SGHVS, FNYEAQ. V lost 1 base and J lost 1; bases outside the gene matches: 10. The CDR3 region has the DNA TGTGCCAGCAGCTTAGGATTAGCGGGGGGGCTCGTCGGCACAGATACGCAGTATTTT. It is translated as CASSLGLAGGLVGTDTQYF. Based on the CDR3 plus reference TRBV7-6 and TRBJ2-3, the full variable domain is GAGVSQSPRYKVTKRGQDVALRCDPISGHVSLYWYRQALGQGPEFLTYFNYEAQQDKSGLPNDRFSAERPEGSISTLTIQRTEQRDSAMYRCASSLGLAGGLVGTDTQYFGPGTRLTVL.

This chain uses TRBV2 with TRBJ2-3; possibly TRBD2 for D (5 bases). Germline CDR1 and CDR2: SNHLY and FYNNEI. The CDR3 runs to 14 residues. With 7 bases removed from V and 6 bases from J, the gap between germline ends came to 17 bases. CDR3: CASTHSGTRDTQYF. The DNA for the CDR3 is TGTGCCAGCACCCACAGCGGAACCAGGGATACGCAGTATTTT.

This clonotype was seen at least ten times. The chain uses TRBV20-1 and TRBJ2-2, with unresolved D. Germline CDR1 is DFQATT and CDR2 is SNEGSKA (reference sequence). V was pared by 5 bases and J by 0 bases, with 10 bases between. CDR3 length: 14 amino acids. The CDR3 nucleotides are TGCAGTGCTTCCCAAAGCGCGAACACCGGGGAGCTGTTTTTT. Its protein product is CSASQSANTGELFF.

This chain uses TRBV24-1 with TRBJ1-2; the match to TRBD1 covers 11 bases. V lost 3 bases and J lost 3; bases outside the gene matches: 2. From germline, CDR1 is KGHDR and CDR2 SFDVKD. The CDR3 has 15 residues. The CDR3 DNA reads TGTGCCACCAGTGATCCGGGACAGGGGGACTATGGCTACACCTTC. Encoded protein: CATSDPGQGDYGYTF.

The chain is built from TRBV4-3 and TRBJ2-5, with TRBD2 identical over 8 bases. Germline V gene data show CDR1 as LGHNA and CDR2 as YSLEER. Germline trimming cut 0 bases from V and 4 bases from J; bases unmatched to any gene: 13. The CDR3 totals 18 residues. The chain's CDR3 is CASSQELGSGGRTETQYF. The CDR3 DNA reads as TGCGCCAGCAGCCAAGAGCTGGGGAGCGGGGGTCGTACAGAGACCCAGTACTTC.

CDR3 sequence reads: CASSPRGYQETQYF. In DNA, the CDR3 is TGTGCCAGCAGCCCCCGGGGGTACCAAGAGACCCAGTACTTC. The chain uses TRBV21-1 and TRBJ2-5; the DNA was not compared with TRBD1, the D call given in the table. TRBV21-1 is assigned pseudogene status. This CDR3 comprises 14 residues.

This clonotype was detected a few times. The chain employs TRBV10-3 and TRBJ1-1, with no clear D. V gave up 2 bases and J gave up 0 bases, with 1 base separating them. This CDR3 spans 12 amino acids. Germline loops: CDR1 ENHRY, CDR2 SYGVKD. CDR3 nucleotide sequence: TGTGCCATCAGTGAGGTGAACACTGAAGCTTTCTTT. Translated: CAISEVNTEAFF.

This clonotype was counted ten times or more. The chain couples TRBV7-9 to TRBJ2-3; 7 nucleotides agree with TRBD1. Germline CDR1 and CDR2: SEHNR and FQNEAQ (reference sequence). The CDR3 totals 13 residues. Unmatched junction bases numbered 4, after V lost 6 bases and J lost 4 bases. This CDR3 is CASRTGDPDTQYF. As DNA, the CDR3 is TGTGCCAGCAGAACAGGGGACCCAGATACGCAGTATTTT.

This clonotype showed up just a few times. This rearrangement joins TRBV7-6 to TRBJ2-5; no definite D call. The CDR3 extends over 13 amino acids. The ends were cut back, 3 bases at V and 5 bases at J, with 10 bases in the middle. CDR1 SGHVS and CDR2 FNYEAQ come from the germline V gene. The CDR3 bases are TGTGCCAGCAGCTTTGGGGTCGTGGAGACCCAGTACTTC. Protein sequence: CASSFGVVETQYF.

This clonotype was counted at least ten times. The J gene is TRBJ1-1, the V gene TRBV5-1; TRBD1 is a possible D gene (6 bases). Germline loops: CDR1 SGHRS, CDR2 YFSETQ. Trimming left V 4 bases short and J 2 bases short, with 9 bases between. This CDR3 has 13 residues. CDR3 bases: TGCGCCAGCAGCCTGGACAGAAACACTGAAGCTTTCTTT. This sequence encodes CASSLDRNTEAFF.

In regard to this clonotype: This could be a read error, since a much larger clone is one nucleotide away. The chain couples TRBV6-5 to TRBJ1-1; TRBD1 matches 7 bases. V was clipped by 6 bases and J by 0 bases; unmatched bases: 4. The CDR3 is 14 residues long. CDR1 is MNHEY and CDR2 is SVGAGI in the germline V gene. The CDR3, as DNA: TGTGCCAGCAGCTCGGGACAGTTGAACACTGAAGCTTTCTTT. Translating it yields CASSSGQLNTEAFF.

The table lists this clonotype with a few counts. The chain couples TRBV7-2 to TRBJ1-1; tentative D call: TRBD1 (6 bases). Trimming removed 4 bases at V and 2 bases at J, with 23 bases between. The length of the CDR3 is 18 residues. Germline CDR1 SGHTA, CDR2 FQGNSA. CDR3 sequence (DNA): TGTGCCAGCAGCTCGGAATTCGCCGTGACAGGACCAAACACTGAAGCTTTCTTT. It is translated as CASSSEFAVTGPNTEAFF. Full variable domain (remainder filled in from reference TRBV7-2 and TRBJ1-1): GAGVSQSPSNKVTEKGKDVELRCDPISGHTALYWYRQSLGQGLEFLIYFQGNSAPDKSGLPSDRFSAERTGGSVSTLTIQRTQQEDSAVYLCASSSEFAVTGPNTEAFFGQGTRLTVV.

This clonotype was observed many times. The chain uses TRBV7-2 and TRBJ1-6; no clear D gene. Germline assignment: CDR1 SGHTA and CDR2 FQGNSA. This CDR3 is 14 amino acids long. The germline V and J ends were trimmed by 5 bases and 7 bases, with 12 bases remaining between them. CDR3 in DNA: TGTGCCAGCAGCCCTAGAGGAGGGAATTCACCCCTCCACTTT. This sequence encodes CASSPRGGNSPLHF.

This chain links TRBV5-1 with TRBJ2-1, with TRBD1 identical over 7 bases. Germline CDR1 is SGHRS and CDR2 is YFSETQ. The V gene end was trimmed by 4 bases and the J gene end by 5 bases; junction bases not matched to a gene: 6. CDR3 length: 14 residues. The DNA of the CDR3 is TGCGCCAGCAGCATAGGACAGGAGCACAATGAGCAGTTCTTC. Residues: CASSIGQEHNEQFF.

In DNA form, the CDR3 reads TGTGCCAGCAGTACCCCAGGCTCAAAACTGTTTTTT. It specifies CASSTPGSKLFF. The chain is built from TRBV28 and TRBJ1-4; no reliable D call. V was trimmed by 5 bases and J by 10 bases, leaving 11 bases between them. Germline CDR1 reads MDHEN; CDR2 reads SYDVKM. The CDR3 contains 12 residues. The full variable domain, in which reference TRBV28 and TRBJ1-4 provide the parts outside the CDR3, is DVKVTQSSRYLVKRTGEKVFLECVQDMDHENMFWYRQDPGLGLRLIYFSYDVKMKEKGDIPEGYSVSREKKERFSLILESASTNQTSMYLCASSTPGSKLFFGSGTQLSVL.

This clonotype was recorded many times. The chain is built from TRBV7-9 and TRBJ1-2; maybe TRBD1 (6 bases). Trimming removed 1 base at V and 8 bases at J, with 8 bases between. This CDR3 spans 12 amino acids. Germline-derived CDR1 and CDR2 are SEHNR and FQNEAQ (reference sequence). CDR3 DNA sequence: TGTGCCAGCAGCTTAGAGGGGGGCGGCTACACCTTC. This encodes CASSLEGGGYTF. The variable domain in full, completed from reference TRBV7-9 and TRBJ1-2, reads DTGVSQNPRHKITKRGQNVTFRCDPISEHNRLYWYRQTLGQGPEFLTYFQNEAQLEKSRLLSDRFSAERPKGSFSTLEIQRTEQGDSAMYLCASSLEGGGYTFGSGTRLTVV.

This clonotype was observed at least ten times. The chain employs TRBV5-4 and TRBJ2-7, with D unresolved. The CDR3 consists of 16 residues. Trimming stripped 2 bases from V and 4 bases from J, with 19 bases between. The germline V gene encodes CDR1 SGHNT and CDR2 YYREEE (reference sequence). The CDR3 protein is CASSLTDHGLIYEQYF. The CDR3 DNA reads as TGTGCCAGCAGCTTAACTGACCATGGGTTGATATACGAGCAGTACTTC.